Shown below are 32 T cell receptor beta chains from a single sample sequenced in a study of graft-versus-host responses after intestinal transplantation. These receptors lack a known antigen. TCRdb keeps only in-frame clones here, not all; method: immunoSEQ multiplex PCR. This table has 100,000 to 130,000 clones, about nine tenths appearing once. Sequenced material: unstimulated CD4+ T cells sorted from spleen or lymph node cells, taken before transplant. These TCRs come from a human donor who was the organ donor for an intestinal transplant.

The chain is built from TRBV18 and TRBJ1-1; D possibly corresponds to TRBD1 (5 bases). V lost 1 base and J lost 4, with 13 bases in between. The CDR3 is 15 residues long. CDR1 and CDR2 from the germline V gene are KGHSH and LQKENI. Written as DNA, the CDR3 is TGTGCCAGCTCACCACGGACGGGGGGAGGCACTGAAGCTTTCTTT. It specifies CASSPRTGGGTEAFF.

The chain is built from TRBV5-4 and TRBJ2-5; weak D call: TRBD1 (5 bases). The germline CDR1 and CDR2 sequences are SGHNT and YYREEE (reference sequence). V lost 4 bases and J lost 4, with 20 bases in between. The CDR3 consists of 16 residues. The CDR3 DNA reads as TGTGCCAGCAGCAGTGGTGGGGCTAGGTTGCCAGAGACCCAGTACTTC. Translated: CASSSGGARLPETQYF.

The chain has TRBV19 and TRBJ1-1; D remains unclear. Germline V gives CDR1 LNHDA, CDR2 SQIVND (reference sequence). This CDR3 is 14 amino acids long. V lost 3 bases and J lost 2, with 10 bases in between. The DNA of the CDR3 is TGTGCCAGTAGTATTTCGGCTGACAACACTGAAGCTTTCTTT. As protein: CASSISADNTEAFF.

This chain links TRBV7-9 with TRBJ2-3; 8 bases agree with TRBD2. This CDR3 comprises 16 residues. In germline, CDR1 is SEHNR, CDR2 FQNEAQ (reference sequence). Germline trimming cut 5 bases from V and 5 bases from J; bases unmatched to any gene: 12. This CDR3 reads CASSQARGGPVDTQYF. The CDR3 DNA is TGTGCCAGCAGCCAAGCCCGCGGGGGGCCGGTAGATACGCAGTATTTT.

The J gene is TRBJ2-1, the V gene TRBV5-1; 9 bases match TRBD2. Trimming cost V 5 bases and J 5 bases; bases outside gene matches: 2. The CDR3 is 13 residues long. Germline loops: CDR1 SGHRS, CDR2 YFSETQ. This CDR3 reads CASRASGNNEQFF. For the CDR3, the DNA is TGCGCCAGCAGGGCTAGCGGGAACAATGAGCAGTTCTTC.

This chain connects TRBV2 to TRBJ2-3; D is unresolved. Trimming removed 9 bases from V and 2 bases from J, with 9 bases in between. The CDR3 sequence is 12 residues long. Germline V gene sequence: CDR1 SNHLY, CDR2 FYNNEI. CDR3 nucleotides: TGTGCCAGGGAAAGCGCCACAGATACGCAGTATTTT. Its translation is CARESATDTQYF. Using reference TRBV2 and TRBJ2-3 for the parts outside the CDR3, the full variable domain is EPEVTQTPSHQVTQMGQEVILRCVPISNHLYFYWYRQILGQKVEFLVSFYNNEISEKSEIFDDQFSVERPDGSNFTLKIRSTKLEDSAMYFCARESATDTQYFGPGTRLTVL.

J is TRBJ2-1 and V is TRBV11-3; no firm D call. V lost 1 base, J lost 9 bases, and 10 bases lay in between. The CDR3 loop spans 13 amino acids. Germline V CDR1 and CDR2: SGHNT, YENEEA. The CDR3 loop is CASSLALGSEQFF. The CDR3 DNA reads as TGTGCCAGCAGCTTAGCTCTAGGAAGTGAGCAGTTCTTC.

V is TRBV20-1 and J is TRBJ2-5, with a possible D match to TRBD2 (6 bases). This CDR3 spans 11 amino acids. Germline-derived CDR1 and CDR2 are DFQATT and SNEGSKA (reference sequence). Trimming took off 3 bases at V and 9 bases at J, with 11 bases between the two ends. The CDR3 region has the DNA TGCAGTGCTAGCGGGAGCGGAGCCCAGTACTTC. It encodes CSASGSGAQYF.

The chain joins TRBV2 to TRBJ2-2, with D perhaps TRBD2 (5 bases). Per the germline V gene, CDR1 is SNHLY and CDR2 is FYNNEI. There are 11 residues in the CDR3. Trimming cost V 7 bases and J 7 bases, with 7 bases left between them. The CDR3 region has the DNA TGTGCCAGCATACGGGGCGGGGAGCTGTTTTTT. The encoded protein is CASIRGGELFF.

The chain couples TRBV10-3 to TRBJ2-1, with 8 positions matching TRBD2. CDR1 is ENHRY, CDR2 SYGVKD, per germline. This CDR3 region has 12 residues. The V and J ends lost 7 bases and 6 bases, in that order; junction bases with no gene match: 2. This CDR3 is CAITSGGNEQFF. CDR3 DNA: TGTGCCATCACGAGCGGGGGCAATGAGCAGTTCTTC.

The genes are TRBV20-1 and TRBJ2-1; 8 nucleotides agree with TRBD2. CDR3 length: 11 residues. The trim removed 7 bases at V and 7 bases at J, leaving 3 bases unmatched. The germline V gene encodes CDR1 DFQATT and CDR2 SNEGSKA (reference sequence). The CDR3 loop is CSVPGGNEQFF. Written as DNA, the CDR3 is TGCAGTGTACCGGGGGGGAATGAGCAGTTCTTC.

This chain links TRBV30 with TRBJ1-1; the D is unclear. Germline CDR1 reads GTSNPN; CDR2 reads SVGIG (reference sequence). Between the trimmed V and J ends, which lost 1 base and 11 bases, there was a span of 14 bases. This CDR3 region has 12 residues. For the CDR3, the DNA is TGTGCCTGGAGTGGTCATGGGATAGACGCTTTCTTT. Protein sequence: CAWSGHGIDAFF.

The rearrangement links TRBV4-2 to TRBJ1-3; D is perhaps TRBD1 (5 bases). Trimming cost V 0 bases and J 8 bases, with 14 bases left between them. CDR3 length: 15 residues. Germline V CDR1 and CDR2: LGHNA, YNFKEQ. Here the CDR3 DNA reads TGTGCCAGCAGCCAAGACGTCAGGGAGTGGGACACCATATATTTT. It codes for CASSQDVREWDTIYF.

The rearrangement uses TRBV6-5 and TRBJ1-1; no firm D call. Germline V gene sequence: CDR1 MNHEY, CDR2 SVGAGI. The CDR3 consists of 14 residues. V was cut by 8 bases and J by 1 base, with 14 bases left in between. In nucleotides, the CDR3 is TGTGCCAGCTCCCAGGTGTTTGGGAACACTGAAGCTTTCTTT. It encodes CASSQVFGNTEAFF.

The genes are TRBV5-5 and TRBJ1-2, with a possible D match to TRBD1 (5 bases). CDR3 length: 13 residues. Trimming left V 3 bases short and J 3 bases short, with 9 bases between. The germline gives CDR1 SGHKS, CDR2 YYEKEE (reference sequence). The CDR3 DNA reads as TGTGCCAGCAGCTCTGACAGTCACTATGGCTACACCTTC. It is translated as CASSSDSHYGYTF.

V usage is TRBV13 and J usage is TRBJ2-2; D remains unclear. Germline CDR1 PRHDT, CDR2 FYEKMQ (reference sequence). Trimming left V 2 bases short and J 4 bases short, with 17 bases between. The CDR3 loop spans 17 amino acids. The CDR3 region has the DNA TGTGCCAGCAGCTTACTAAGGCCCTTCGAGAGCACCGGGGAGCTGTTTTTT. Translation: CASSLLRPFESTGELFF.

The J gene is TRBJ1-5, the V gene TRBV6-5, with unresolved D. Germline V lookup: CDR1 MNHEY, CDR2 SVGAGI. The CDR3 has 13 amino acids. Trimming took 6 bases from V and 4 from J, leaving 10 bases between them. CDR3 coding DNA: TGTGCCAGCAGACGAGTCCTAAATCAGCCCCAGCATTTT. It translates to CASRRVLNQPQHF.

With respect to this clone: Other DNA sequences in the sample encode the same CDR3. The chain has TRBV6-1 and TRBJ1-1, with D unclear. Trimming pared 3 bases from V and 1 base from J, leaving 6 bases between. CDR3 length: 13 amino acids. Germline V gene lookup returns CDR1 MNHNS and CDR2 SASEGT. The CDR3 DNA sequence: TGTGCCAGCAGTGAGAGGCCGAACACTGAAGCTTTCTTT. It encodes CASSERPNTEAFF.

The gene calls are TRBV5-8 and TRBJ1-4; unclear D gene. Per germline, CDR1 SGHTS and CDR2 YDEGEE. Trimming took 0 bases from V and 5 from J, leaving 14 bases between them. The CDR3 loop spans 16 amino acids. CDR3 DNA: TGTGCCAGCAGCTTGGGCTCATCTGCTCGGAATGAAAAACTGTTTTTT. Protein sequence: CASSLGSSARNEKLFF.

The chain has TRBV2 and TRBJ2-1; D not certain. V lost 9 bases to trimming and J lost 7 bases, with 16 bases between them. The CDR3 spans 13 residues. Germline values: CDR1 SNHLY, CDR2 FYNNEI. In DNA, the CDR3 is TGTGCCAGTAGATGGGCCGCATTGAATGAGCAGTTCTTC. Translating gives CASRWAALNEQFF.

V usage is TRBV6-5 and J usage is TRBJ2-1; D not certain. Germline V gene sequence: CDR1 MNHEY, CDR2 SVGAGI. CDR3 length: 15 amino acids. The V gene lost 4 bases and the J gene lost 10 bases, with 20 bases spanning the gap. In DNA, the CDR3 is TGTGCCAGCAGTTCTTCCTTGGGCCTGACGAGGGAGCAGTTCTTC. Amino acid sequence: CASSSSLGLTREQFF.

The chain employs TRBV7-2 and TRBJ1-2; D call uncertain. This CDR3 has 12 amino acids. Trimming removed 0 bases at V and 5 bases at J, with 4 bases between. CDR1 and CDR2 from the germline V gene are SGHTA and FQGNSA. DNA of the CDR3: TGTGCCAGCAGCTTAGCGTCGTATGGCTACACCTTC. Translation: CASSLASYGYTF.

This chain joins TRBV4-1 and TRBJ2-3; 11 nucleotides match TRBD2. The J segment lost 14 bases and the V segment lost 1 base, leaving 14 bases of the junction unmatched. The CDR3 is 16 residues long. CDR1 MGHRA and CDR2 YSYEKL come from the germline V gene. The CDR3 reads CASSQGQLAGASLAYF. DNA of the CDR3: TGCGCCAGCAGCCAAGGACAACTAGCGGGGGCGTCGTTGGCGTATTTT.

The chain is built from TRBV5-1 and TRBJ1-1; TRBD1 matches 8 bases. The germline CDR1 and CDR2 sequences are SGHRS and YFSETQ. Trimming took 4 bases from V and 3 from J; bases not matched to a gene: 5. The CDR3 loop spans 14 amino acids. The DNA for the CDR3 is TGCGCCAGCAGCCTACGGACAGGGCACACTGAAGCTTTCTTT. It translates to CASSLRTGHTEAFF.

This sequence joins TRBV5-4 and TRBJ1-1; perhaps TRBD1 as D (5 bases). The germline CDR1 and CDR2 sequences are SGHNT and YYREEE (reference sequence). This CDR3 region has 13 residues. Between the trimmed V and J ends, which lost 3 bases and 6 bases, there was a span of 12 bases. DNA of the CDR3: TGTGCCAGCAGCTCCCCCAGGGTCCCTGAAGCTTTCTTT. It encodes CASSSPRVPEAFF.

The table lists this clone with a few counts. CDR3 bases: TGTGCCAGCAGTGAAGGGGCTTGGGACACTTCCTACGAGCAGTACTTC. Translating it yields CASSEGAWDTSYEQYF. This chain connects TRBV6-1 to TRBJ2-7; D is perhaps TRBD1 (6 bases). With 1 base removed from V and 1 base from J, the gap between germline ends came to 14 bases. The CDR3 spans 16 residues. Germline values: CDR1 MNHNS, CDR2 SASEGT.

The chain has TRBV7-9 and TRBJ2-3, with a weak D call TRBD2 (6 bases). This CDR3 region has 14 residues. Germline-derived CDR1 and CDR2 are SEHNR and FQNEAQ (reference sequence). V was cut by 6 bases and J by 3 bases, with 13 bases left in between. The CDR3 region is CASSGGFSTDTQYF. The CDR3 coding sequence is TGTGCCAGCAGTGGGGGGTTTTCAACAGATACGCAGTATTTT.

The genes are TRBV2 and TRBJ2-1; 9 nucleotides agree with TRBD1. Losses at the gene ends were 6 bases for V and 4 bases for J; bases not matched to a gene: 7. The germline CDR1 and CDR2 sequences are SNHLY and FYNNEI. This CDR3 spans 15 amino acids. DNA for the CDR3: TGTGCCAGCAGAAAAGGACAGGGGACATACAATGAGCAGTTCTTC. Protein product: CASRKGQGTYNEQFF.

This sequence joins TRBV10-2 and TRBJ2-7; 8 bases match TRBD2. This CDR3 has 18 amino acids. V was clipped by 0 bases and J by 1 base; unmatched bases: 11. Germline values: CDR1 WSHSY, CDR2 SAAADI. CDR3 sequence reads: CASSESGGGITRSYEQYF. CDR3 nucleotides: TGCGCCAGCAGTGAGTCGGGCGGGGGGATCACTCGGTCCTACGAGCAGTACTTC.

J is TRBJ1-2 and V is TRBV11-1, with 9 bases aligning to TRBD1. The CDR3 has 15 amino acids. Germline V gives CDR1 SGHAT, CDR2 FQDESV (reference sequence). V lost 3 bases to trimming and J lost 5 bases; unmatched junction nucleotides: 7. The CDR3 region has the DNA TGTGCCAGCAGCTTCCCGGGACAGGGAGAATATGGCTACACCTTC. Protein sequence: CASSFPGQGEYGYTF.

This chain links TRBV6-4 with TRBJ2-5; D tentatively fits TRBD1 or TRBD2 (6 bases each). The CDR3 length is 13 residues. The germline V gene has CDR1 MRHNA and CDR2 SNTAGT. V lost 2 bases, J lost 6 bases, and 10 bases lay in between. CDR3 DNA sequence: TGTGCCAGCAGTGACGGGGGGCGAAAGACCCAGTACTTC. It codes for CASSDGGRKTQYF.

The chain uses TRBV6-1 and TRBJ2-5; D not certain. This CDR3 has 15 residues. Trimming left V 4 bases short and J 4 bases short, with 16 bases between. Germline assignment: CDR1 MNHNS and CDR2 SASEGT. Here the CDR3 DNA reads TGTGCCAGCAGTGCATCCCGTGCGGTCGGAGAGACCCAGTACTTC. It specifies CASSASRAVGETQYF.